This passage covers 21 T cell receptor beta chains from one sample sequenced in a study of blood T cell repertoires in COVID-19. The protocol was immunoSEQ multiplex PCR, while the TCRdb copy is restricted to in-frame clones and leaves out a portion. Counted here are about 170,000 clones, about 88% occurring once; the ten biggest clones make up about a quarter. Sequencing used peripheral blood. The receptors here all came from a man aged 60 to 75 with acute or convalescent COVID-19.

J is TRBJ1-1 and V is TRBV27; D is unresolved. The germline CDR1 and CDR2 sequences are MNHEY and SMNVEV (reference sequence). V lost 6 bases, J lost 4 bases, and 15 bases lay in between. This CDR3 has 14 amino acids. CDR3 DNA: TGTGCCAGCAGCCACAAATTTTATGGCACTGAAGCTTTCTTT. It specifies CASSHKFYGTEAFF.

This clone occurred once. The chain couples TRBV14 to TRBJ2-1, with 11 bases that match TRBD2. The CDR3 is 18 residues long. Germline V lookup: CDR1 SGHDN, CDR2 FVKESK. Trimming cost V 5 bases and J 5 bases; bases outside gene matches: 14. The CDR3 spells CASSSVTSGISLNNEQFF. The CDR3 nucleotides are TGTGCCAGCAGCAGTGTGACTAGCGGGATATCCCTTAACAATGAGCAGTTCTTC.

The J gene is TRBJ1-4, the V gene TRBV2, with D hard to call. The CDR3 sequence is 12 residues long. Germline values: CDR1 SNHLY, CDR2 FYNNEI. Trimming pared 2 bases from V and 6 bases from J, leaving 4 bases between. The CDR3 DNA reads as TGTGCCAGCAGTGAACGGGATGAAAAACTGTTTTTT. It encodes CASSERDEKLFF.

V gene TRBV19 combines with J gene TRBJ1-5; 7 bases align to TRBD1. Germline-derived CDR1 and CDR2 are LNHDA and SQIVND (reference sequence). V lost 4 bases to trimming and J lost 6 bases; unmatched junction nucleotides: 6. CDR3 length equals 14 residues. The DNA of the CDR3 is TGTGCCAGTAGTAAGGGGGCGTATGGTCAGCCCCAGCATTTT. Amino acid sequence: CASSKGAYGQPQHF.

There are a few counts of this clone. The chain carries TRBV5-4 and TRBJ1-1; the match to TRBD1 covers 8 bases. The CDR3 extends over 16 amino acids. With 3 bases clipped from V and 0 bases from J, the junction kept 7 bases outside the gene matches. Germline V gives CDR1 SGHNT, CDR2 YYREEE (reference sequence). The CDR3 nucleotides read TGTGCCAGCAGCTCGGACAGGGTATTGATGAACACTGAAGCTTTCTTT. This codes for CASSSDRVLMNTEAFF. Full variable domain (outside the CDR3, taken from reference TRBV5-4 and TRBJ1-1): ETGVTQSPTHLIKTRGQQVTLRCSSQSGHNTVSWYQQALGQGPQFIFQYYREEENGRGNFPPRFSGLQFPNYSSELNVNALELDDSALYLCASSSDRVLMNTEAFFGQGTRLTVV.

The chain employs TRBV9 and TRBJ2-3, with 11 bases aligning to TRBD1. This CDR3 is 14 amino acids long. Germline V gene lookup returns CDR1 SGDLS and CDR2 YYNGEE. J was trimmed by 4 bases and V by 4 bases; bases with no gene match: 2. The DNA of the CDR3 is TGTGCCAGCAGCCTGGGACAGGGGGCAGATACGCAGTATTTT. It is translated as CASSLGQGADTQYF.

This chain connects TRBV6-5 to TRBJ2-7; 8 bases are a match to TRBD1. The J segment lost 2 bases and the V segment lost 6 bases, leaving 6 bases of the junction unmatched. CDR1 and CDR2 (germline): MNHEY, SVGAGI. The CDR3 is 14 amino acids. DNA for the CDR3: TGTGCCAGCAGGCCCGGACAGGGAGCCTACGAGCAGTACGTC. Its translation is CASRPGQGAYEQYV.

The chain combines TRBV18 with TRBJ2-3, with D possibly TRBD1 on 7 matching bases. Trimming shortened V by 5 bases and J by 5 bases, and 11 bases separated the two germline ends. The CDR3 spans 13 residues. Germline V CDR1 and CDR2: KGHSH, LQKENI. The CDR3 DNA reads TGTGCCAGCTCATCAGGGGGGATAGATACGCAGTATTTT. It translates to CASSSGGIDTQYF.

The chain combines TRBV4-2 with TRBJ2-1; 8 positions agree with TRBD2. The CDR3 contains 16 residues. The germline CDR1 and CDR2 sequences are LGHNA and YNFKEQ. V was pared by 0 bases and J by 10 bases, with 11 bases of the junction left unmatched. The CDR3: CASSQEAGRAEKEQFF. The CDR3, as DNA: TGTGCCAGCAGCCAAGAAGCCGGGAGGGCCGAAAAAGAGCAGTTCTTC.

The chain carries TRBV6-5 and TRBJ1-5; D might be TRBD1 (6 bases). Trimming removed 4 bases from V and 3 bases from J, with 13 bases in between. Germline V gives CDR1 MNHEY, CDR2 SVGAGI. This CDR3 is 15 amino acids long. CDR3 in DNA: TGTGCCAGCAGTTTAGCCGCAGGGGACAATCAGCCCCAGCATTTT. It encodes CASSLAAGDNQPQHF.

The chain uses TRBV9 and TRBJ1-3; D may be TRBD1 (5 bases). The V and J ends lost 4 bases and 0 bases respectively, with 8 bases between them. This CDR3 is 14 amino acids long. The germline V gene has CDR1 SGDLS and CDR2 YYNGEE. The CDR3 here is CASSRQGSGNTIYF. DNA of the CDR3: TGTGCCAGCAGCCGTCAGGGCTCTGGAAACACCATATATTTT. Together with reference TRBV9 and TRBJ1-3, the CDR3 gives the full variable domain: DSGVTQTPKHLITATGQRVTLRCSPRSGDLSVYWYQQSLDQGLQFLIQYYNGEERAKGNILERFSAQQFPDLHSELNLSSLELGDSALYFCASSRQGSGNTIYFGEGSWLTVV.

This chain connects TRBV2 to TRBJ1-5, with D possibly being TRBD1 (5 bases). The CDR3 has 18 residues. Germline CDR1 SNHLY, CDR2 FYNNEI. Trimming pared 3 bases from V and 4 bases from J, leaving 22 bases between. CDR3 sequence reads: CASSDPAGLSIGNQPQHF. The CDR3 DNA sequence: TGTGCCAGCAGTGATCCCGCAGGGCTATCGATCGGAAATCAGCCCCAGCATTTT.

V usage is TRBV10-3 and J usage is TRBJ1-2; D perhaps matches TRBD1 (6 bases). Deletions cut 6 bases from V and 3 bases from J, with 14 bases between. The CDR3 has 14 residues. Germline CDR1 ENHRY, CDR2 SYGVKD. The DNA for the CDR3 is TGTGCCATCAGAAAGGGGGGAGGGGACTATGGCTACACCTTC. Protein sequence: CAIRKGGGDYGYTF.

The gene calls are TRBV29-1 and TRBJ1-1; D remains ambiguous. The CDR3 sequence is 14 residues long. CDR1 is SQVTM, CDR2 ANQGSEA, per germline. V was pared by 1 base and J by 4 bases, with 13 bases between. DNA of the CDR3: TGCAGCGTTGAAGTCGGCGGCGGCGGCACTGAAGCTTTCTTT. This encodes CSVEVGGGGTEAFF.

The DNA for the CDR3 is TGCGCCAGCAGCTTGGGGGGGACAGCTAACTATGGCTACACCTTC. Its translation is CASSLGGTANYGYTF. The J gene is TRBJ1-2, the V gene TRBV5-1, with 7 bases that match TRBD1. CDR1 and CDR2 (germline): SGHRS, YFSETQ. Unmatched junction bases numbered 2, after V lost 0 bases and J lost 0 bases. The CDR3 covers 15 residues.

This chain connects TRBV9 to TRBJ1-1, with no clear D. The CDR3 runs to 13 residues. V was clipped by 2 bases and J by 5 bases, with 10 bases between them. CDR1 is SGDLS, CDR2 YYNGEE, per germline. In DNA form, the CDR3 reads TGTGCCAGCAGCGTGACGGGGTGGACTGAAGCTTTCTTT. Protein product: CASSVTGWTEAFF.

The CDR3 sequence: CSAMQGYQAFF. In DNA form, the CDR3 reads TGCAGTGCTATGCAGGGTTACCAAGCTTTCTTT. This chain joins TRBV20-1 and TRBJ1-1; a possible D gene is TRBD1 (5 bases). The V gene's germline CDR1 is DFQATT and CDR2 SNEGSKA (reference sequence). This CDR3 spans 11 amino acids. V dropped 4 bases and J dropped 9 bases, with 12 bases sitting between them.

The CDR3 sequence: CASRGTDNQPQHF. For the CDR3, the DNA is TGTGCCAGCAGGGGGACAGACAATCAGCCCCAGCATTTT. V and J are TRBV6-6 and TRBJ1-5; 7 positions match TRBD1. Germline V gene sequence: CDR1 MNHNY, CDR2 SVGAGI (reference sequence). With 6 bases clipped from V and 3 bases from J, the junction kept 2 bases outside the gene matches. This CDR3 region has 13 residues.

V is TRBV5-1 and J is TRBJ2-1, with 10 bases identical to TRBD1. The CDR3 spans 16 residues. The germline V gene has CDR1 SGHRS and CDR2 YFSETQ. Trimming took 1 base from V and 9 from J; bases not matched to a gene: 10. The CDR3 spells CASSLSPGTGVGEQFF. DNA for the CDR3: TGCGCCAGCAGCTTGAGTCCCGGGACAGGGGTGGGTGAGCAGTTCTTC.

The V call is TRBV6-5, the J call TRBJ1-6; 7 nucleotides align to TRBD1. Germline loops: CDR1 MNHEY, CDR2 SVGAGI. The CDR3 consists of 15 residues. The ends lost 2 bases at V and 9 bases at J; junction bases unmatched: 7. In nucleotides, the CDR3 is TGTGCCAGCAGTTACGGGGACAGTAGAGTTTCACCCCTCCACTTT. As protein: CASSYGDSRVSPLHF.

This chain uses TRBV19 with TRBJ1-6; TRBD1 matches 9 bases. Germline V gene sequence: CDR1 LNHDA, CDR2 SQIVND (reference sequence). V lost 4 bases, J lost 10 bases, and 8 bases stayed unmatched. The CDR3 loop spans 15 amino acids. The CDR3 DNA sequence: TGTGCCAGTAGTAAGTCGGACAGGGGCAAATCACCCCTCCACTTT. It yields the protein CASSKSDRGKSPLHF.